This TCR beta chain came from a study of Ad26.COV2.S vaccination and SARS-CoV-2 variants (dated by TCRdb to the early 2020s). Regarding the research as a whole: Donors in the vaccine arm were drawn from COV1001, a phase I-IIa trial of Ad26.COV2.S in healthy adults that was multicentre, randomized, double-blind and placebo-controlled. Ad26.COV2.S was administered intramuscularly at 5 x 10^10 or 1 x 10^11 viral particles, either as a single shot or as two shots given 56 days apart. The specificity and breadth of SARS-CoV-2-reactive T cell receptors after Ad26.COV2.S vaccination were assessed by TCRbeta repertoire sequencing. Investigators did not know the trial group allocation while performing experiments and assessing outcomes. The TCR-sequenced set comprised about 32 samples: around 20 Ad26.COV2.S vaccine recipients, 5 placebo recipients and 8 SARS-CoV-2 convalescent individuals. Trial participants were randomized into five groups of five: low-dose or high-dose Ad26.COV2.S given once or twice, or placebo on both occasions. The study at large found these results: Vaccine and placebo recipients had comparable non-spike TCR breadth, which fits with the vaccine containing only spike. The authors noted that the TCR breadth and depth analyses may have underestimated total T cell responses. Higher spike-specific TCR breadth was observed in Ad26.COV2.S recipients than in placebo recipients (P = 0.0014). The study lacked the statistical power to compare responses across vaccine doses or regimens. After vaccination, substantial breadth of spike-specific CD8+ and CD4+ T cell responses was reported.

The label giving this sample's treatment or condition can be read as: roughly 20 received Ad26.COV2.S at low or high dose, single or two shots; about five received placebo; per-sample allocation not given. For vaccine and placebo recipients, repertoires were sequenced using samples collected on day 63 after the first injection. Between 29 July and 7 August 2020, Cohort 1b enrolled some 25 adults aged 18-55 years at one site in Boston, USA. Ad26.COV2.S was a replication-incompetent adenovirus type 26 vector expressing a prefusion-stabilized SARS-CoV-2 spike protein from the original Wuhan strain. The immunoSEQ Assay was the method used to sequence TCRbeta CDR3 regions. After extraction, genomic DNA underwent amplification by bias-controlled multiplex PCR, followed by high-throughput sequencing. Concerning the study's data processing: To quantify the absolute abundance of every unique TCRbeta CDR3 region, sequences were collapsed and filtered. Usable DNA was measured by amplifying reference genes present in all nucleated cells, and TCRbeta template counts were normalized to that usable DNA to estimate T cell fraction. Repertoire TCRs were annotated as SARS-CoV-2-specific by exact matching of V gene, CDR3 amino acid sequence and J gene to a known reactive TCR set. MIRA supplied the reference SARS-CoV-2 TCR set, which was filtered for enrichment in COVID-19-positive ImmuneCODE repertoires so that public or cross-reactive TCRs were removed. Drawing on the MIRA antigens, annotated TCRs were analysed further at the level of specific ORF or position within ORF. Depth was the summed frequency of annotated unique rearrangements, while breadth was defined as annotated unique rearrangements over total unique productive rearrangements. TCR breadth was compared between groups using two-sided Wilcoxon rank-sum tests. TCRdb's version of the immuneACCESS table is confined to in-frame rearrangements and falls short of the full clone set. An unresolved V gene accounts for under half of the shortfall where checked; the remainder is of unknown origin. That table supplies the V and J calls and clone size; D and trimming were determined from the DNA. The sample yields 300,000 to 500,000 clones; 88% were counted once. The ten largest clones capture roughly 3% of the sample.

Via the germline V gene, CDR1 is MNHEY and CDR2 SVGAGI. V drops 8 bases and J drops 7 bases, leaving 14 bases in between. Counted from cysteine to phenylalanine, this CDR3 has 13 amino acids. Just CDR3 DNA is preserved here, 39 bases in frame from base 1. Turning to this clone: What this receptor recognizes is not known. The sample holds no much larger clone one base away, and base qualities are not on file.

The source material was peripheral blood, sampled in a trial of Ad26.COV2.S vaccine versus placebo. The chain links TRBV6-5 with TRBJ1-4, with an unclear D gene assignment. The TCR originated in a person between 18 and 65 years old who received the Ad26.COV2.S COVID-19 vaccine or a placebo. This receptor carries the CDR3 CASRPTASEKLFF. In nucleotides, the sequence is TGTGCCAGCCGTCCAACAGCAAGTGAAAAACTGTTTTTT.